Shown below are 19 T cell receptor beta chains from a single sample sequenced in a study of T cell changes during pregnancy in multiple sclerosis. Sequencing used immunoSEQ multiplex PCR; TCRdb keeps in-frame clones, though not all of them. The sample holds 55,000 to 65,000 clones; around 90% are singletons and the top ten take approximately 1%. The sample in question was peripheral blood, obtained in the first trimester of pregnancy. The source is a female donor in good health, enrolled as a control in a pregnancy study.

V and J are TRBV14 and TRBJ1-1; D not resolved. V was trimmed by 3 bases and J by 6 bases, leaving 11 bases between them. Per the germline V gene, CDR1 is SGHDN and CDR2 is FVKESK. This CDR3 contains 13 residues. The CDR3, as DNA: TGTGCCAGCAGCCAGGTGGGAGCCCCTGAAGCTTTCTTT. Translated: CASSQVGAPEAFF. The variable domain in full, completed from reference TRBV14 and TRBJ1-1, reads EAGVTQFPSHSVIEKGQTVTLRCDPISGHDNLYWYRRVMGKEIKFLLHFVKESKQDESGMPNNRFLAERTGGTYSTLKVQPAELEDSGVYFCASSQVGAPEAFFGQGTRLTVV.

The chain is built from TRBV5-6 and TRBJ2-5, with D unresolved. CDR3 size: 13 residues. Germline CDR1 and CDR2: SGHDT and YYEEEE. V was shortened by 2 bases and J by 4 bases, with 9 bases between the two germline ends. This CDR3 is CASSFSDGETQYF. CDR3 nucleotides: TGTGCCAGCAGCTTTAGTGATGGAGAGACCCAGTACTTC.

The CDR3 sequence: CASRGQAYEQYF. In nucleotides, the CDR3 is TGTGCCAGCAGGGGACAGGCCTACGAGCAGTACTTC. The chain is built from TRBV2 and TRBJ2-7, with 8 bases aligning to TRBD1. The CDR3 is made up of 12 amino acids. Per germline, CDR1 SNHLY and CDR2 FYNNEI. The junction had 0 bases not matched to a gene; V was cut back by 6 bases and J by 2 bases.

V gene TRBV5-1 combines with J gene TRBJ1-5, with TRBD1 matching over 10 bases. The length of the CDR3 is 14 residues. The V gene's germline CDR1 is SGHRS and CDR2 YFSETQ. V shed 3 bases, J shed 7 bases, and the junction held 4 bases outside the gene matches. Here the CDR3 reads CASSWGTGEQPQHF. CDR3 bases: TGCGCCAGCAGCTGGGGGACAGGGGAACAGCCCCAGCATTTT. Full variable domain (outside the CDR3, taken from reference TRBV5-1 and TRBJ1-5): KAGVTQTPRYLIKTRGQQVTLSCSPISGHRSVSWYQQTPGQGLQFLFEYFSETQRNKGNFPGRFSGRQFSNSRSEMNVSTLELGDSALYLCASSWGTGEQPQHFGDGTRLSIL.

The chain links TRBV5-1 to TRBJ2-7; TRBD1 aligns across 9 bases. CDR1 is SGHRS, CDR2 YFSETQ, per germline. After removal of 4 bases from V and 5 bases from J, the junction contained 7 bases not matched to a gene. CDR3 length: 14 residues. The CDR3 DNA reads TGCGCCAGCAGCCCTACAGGGGGCGCAAACGAGCAGTACTTC. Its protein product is CASSPTGGANEQYF.

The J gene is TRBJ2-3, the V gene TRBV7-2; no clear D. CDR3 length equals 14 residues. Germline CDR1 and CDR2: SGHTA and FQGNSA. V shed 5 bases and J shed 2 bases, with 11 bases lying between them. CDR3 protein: CASSPSSDTDTQYF. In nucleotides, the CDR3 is TGTGCCAGCAGCCCCAGTTCCGACACAGATACGCAGTATTTT.

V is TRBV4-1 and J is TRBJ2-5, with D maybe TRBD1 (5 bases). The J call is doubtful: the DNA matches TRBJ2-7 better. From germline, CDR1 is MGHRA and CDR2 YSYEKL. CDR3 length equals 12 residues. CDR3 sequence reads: CASSSRVNEQYF. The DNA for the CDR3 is TGCGCCAGCAGCTCCAGGGTCAACGAGCAGTACTTC.

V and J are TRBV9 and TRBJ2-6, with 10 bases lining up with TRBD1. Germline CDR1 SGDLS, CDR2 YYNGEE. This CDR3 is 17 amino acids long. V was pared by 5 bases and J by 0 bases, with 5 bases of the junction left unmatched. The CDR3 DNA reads TGTGCCAGCAGTGAGACAGGGGGCTCCTCTGGGGCCAACGTCCTGACTTTC. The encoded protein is CASSETGGSSGANVLTF.

The CDR3 sequence: CASSPEQVLLEAFF. CDR3 coding DNA: TGCGCCAGCAGCCCAGAACAGGTGCTACTCGAAGCTTTCTTT. This sequence joins TRBV5-1 and TRBJ1-1; the D gene is possibly TRBD1 (5 bases). The germline CDR1 and CDR2 sequences are SGHRS and YFSETQ. V was pared by 4 bases and J by 8 bases, with 18 bases between. CDR3 length: 14 residues.

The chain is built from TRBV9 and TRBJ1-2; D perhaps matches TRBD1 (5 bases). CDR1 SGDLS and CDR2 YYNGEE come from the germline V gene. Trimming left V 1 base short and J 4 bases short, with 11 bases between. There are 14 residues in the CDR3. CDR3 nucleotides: TGTGCCAGCAGCGTATCTGGGGGGACCTATGGCTACACCTTC. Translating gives CASSVSGGTYGYTF.

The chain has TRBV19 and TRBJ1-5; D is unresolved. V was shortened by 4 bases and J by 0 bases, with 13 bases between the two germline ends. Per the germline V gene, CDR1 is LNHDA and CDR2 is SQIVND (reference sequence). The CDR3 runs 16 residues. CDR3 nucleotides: TGTGCCAGTAGTACCCTGACTTGGAATAGCAATCAGCCCCAGCATTTT. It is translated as CASSTLTWNSNQPQHF. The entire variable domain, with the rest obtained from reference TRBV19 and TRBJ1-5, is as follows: DGGITQSPKYLFRKEGQNVTLSCEQNLNHDAMYWYRQDPGQGLRLIYYSQIVNDFQKGDIAEGYSVSREKKESFPLTVTSAQKNPTAFYLCASSTLTWNSNQPQHFGDGTRLSIL.

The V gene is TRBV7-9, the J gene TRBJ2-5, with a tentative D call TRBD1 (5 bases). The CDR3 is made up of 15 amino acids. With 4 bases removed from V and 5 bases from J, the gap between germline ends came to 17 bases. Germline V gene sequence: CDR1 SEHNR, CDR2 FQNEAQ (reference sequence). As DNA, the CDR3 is TGTGCCAGCAGCTCCGACGCAGGGTCTCGGGAGACCCAGTACTTC. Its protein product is CASSSDAGSRETQYF.

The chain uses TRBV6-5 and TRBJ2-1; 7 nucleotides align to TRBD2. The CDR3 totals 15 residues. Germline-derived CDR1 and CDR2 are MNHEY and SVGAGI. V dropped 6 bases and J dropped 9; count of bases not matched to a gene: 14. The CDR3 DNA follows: TGTGCCAGCAGGGGGGGGTACGGGGGAGTCGGTGAGCAGTTCTTC. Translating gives CASRGGYGGVGEQFF.

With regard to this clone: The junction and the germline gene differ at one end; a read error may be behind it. The CDR3 loop reads CASSLGVGQAEKLFF. CDR3 coding DNA: TGTGCTAGCAGCTTAGGGGTCGGACAGGCCGAAAAACTGTTTTTT. V gene TRBV7-7 combines with J gene TRBJ1-4; 7 positions match TRBD1. The CDR3 has 15 residues. Germline V gene sequence: CDR1 SSHAT, CDR2 FNYEAQ (reference sequence).

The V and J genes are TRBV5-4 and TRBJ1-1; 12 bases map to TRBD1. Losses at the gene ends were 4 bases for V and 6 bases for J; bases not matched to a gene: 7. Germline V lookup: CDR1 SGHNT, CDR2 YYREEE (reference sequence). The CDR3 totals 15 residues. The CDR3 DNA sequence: TGTGCCAGCAGCACCCCGGGACAGGGGGCTGCTGAAGCTTTCTTT. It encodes CASSTPGQGAAEAFF. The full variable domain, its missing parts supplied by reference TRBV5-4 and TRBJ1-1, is ETGVTQSPTHLIKTRGQQVTLRCSSQSGHNTVSWYQQALGQGPQFIFQYYREEENGRGNFPPRFSGLQFPNYSSELNVNALELDDSALYLCASSTPGQGAAEAFFGQGTRLTVV.

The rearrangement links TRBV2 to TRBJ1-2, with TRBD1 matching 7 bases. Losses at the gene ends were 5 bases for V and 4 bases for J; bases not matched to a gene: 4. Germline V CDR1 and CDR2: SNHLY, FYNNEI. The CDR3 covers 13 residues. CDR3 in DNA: TGTGCCAGCAGTCAGGGACAGTTCTATGGCTACACCTTC. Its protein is CASSQGQFYGYTF.

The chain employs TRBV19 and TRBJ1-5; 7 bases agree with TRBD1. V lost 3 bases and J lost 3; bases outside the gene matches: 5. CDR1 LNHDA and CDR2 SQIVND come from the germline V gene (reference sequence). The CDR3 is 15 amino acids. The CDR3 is CASSMSRGINQPQHF. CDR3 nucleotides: TGTGCCAGTAGTATGTCCAGGGGGATCAATCAGCCCCAGCATTTT.

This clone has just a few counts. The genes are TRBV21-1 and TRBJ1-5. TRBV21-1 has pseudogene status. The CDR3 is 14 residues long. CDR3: CASSKGGGDQPQHF. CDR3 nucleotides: TGTGCCAGCAGCAAAGGGGGAGGCGATCAGCCCCAGCATTTT.

CDR3 nucleotide sequence: TGTGCCAGCAGTGAATTCGGGATTCACTCTGGAAACACCATATATTTT. This encodes CASSEFGIHSGNTIYF. The chain joins TRBV25-1 to TRBJ1-3; D gene uncertain. V was trimmed by 1 base and J by 0 bases, leaving 10 bases between them. The CDR3 is made up of 16 amino acids. Germline CDR1 reads MGHDK; CDR2 reads SYGVNS.